This record looks at one T cell receptor beta chain sequence and its context. Its target is not known. The data derive from a study of OX40 agonist ivuxolimab in advanced cancers. The wider study: Patients were dosed with the agonistic anti-OX40 (CD134) antibody ivuxolimab. Patients were dosed intravenously with ivuxolimab at 0.01 to 10 mg/kg every 2 weeks.

The data were produced by immunoSEQ multiplex PCR, yet TCRdb's version contains in-frame clones alone and is incomplete. Of tens of thousands of clones listed, over 75% are singletons. Germline V gene data show CDR1 as MNHEY and CDR2 as SVGAGI. The CDR3 sequence is 14 residues long. The J segment lost 3 bases and the V segment lost 6 bases, leaving 6 bases of the junction unmatched. Findings of the study overall: Within 6 weeks, CD4+ and CD8+ blood T cells expanded clonally at 0.1 to 3.0 mg/kg. CD8+ T cells (on average) carried more expanded clones than CD4+ T cells.

This clonotype was sampled from an adult with an advanced solid tumor such as melanoma, head and neck, liver or kidney cancer. Material: CD4+ or CD8+ T cells sorted from blood, obtained in a trial of the OX40 agonist ivuxolimab. This chain connects TRBV6-5 to TRBJ2-7, with TRBD1 matching over 9 bases. The CDR3 DNA is TGTGCCAGCAGACTCGACAGGGGGAACTACGAGCAGTACTTC. It codes for CASRLDRGNYEQYF.